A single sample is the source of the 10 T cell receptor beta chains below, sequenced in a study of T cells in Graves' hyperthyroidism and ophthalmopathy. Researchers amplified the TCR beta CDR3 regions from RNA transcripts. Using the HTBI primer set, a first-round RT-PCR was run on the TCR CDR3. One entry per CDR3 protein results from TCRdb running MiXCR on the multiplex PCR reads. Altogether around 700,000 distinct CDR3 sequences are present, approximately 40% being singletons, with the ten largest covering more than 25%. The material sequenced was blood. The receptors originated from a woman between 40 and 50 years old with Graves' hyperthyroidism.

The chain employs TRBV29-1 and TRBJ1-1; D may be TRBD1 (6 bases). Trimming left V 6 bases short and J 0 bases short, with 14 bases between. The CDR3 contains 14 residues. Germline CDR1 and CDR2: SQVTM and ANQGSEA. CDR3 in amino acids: CSVSPDSMNTEAFF. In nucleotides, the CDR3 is TGCAGCGTGAGCCCGGACAGCATGAACACTGAAGCTTTCTTT.

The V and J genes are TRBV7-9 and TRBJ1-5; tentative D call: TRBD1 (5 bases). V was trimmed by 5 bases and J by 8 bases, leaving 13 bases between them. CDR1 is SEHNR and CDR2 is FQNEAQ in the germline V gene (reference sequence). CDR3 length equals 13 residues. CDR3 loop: CASSHPGGEPQHF. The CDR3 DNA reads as TGTGCCAGCAGCCACCCCGGGGGTGAGCCCCAGCATTTT.

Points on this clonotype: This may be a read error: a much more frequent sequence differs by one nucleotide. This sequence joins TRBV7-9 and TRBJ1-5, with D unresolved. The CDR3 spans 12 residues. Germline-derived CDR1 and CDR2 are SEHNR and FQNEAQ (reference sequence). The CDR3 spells CSSSFNNQPQHF. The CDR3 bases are TGTTCCAGCAGCTTTAACAATCAGCCCCAGCATTTT.

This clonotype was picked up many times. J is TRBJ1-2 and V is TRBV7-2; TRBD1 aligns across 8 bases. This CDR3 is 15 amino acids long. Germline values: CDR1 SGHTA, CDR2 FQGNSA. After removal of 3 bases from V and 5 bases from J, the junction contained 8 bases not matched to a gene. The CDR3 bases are TGTGCCAGCAGCTTTGCAGGGGGCGGTTCTTATGGCTACACCTTC. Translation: CASSFAGGGSYGYTF.

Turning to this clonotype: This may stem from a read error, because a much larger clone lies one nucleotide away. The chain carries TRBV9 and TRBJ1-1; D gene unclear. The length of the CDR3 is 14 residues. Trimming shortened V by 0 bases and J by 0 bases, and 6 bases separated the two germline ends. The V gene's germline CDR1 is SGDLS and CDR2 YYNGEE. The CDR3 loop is CASSVGGVNTEAFF. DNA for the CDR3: TGTGCCAGCAGCGTAGGGGGAGTGAACACTGAAGCTTTCTTT.

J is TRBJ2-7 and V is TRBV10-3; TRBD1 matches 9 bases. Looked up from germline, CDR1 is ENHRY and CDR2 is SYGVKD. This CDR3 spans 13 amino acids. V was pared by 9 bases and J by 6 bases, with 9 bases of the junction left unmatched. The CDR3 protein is CAISGTGIAEQYF. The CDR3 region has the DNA TGTGCCATTTCCGGGACAGGGATCGCCGAGCAGTACTTC.

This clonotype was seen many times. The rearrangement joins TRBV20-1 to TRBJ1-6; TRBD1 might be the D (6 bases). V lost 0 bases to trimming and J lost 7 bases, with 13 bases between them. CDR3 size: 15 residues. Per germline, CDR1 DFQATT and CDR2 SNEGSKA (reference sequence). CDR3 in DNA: TGCAGTGCTAGAGAAACAGGGTGGTTGAATTCACCCCTCCACTTT. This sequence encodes CSARETGWLNSPLHF.

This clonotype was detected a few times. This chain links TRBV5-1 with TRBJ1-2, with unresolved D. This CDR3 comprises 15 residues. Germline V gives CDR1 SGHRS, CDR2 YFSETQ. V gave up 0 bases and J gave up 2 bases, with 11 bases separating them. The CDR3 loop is CASSLGLTVNYGYTF. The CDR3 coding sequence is TGCGCCAGCAGCTTGGGGTTGACGGTGAACTATGGCTACACCTTC.

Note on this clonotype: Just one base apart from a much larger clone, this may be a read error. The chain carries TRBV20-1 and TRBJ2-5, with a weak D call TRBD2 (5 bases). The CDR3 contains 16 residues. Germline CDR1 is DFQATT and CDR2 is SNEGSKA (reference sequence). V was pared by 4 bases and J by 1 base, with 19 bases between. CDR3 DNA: TGCAGTGCTACCAGTCCGGGGATGAGCGTCCAAGAGACCCAGTACTTC. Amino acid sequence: CSATSPGMSVQETQYF.

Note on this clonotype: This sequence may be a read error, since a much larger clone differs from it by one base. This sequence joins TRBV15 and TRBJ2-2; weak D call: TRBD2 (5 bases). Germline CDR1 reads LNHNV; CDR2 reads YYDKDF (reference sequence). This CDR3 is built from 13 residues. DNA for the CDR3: TGTGCCACCAACTGGGTGGGAAACGGGGAGCTGCTTTTT. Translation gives CATNWVGNGELLF.